This T cell receptor beta chain originates from a study of a mutant IDH1 vaccine in newly diagnosed glioma. The time point: baseline, week 1 (first vaccination visit). The treatment was: pre-vaccination baseline after standard-of-care therapy. The length of the CDR3 is 15 residues. Deletions cut 1 base from V and 4 bases from J, with 14 bases between. Germline-derived CDR1 and CDR2 are SGHVS and FQNEAQ. The assay was immunoSEQ multiplex PCR, and TCRdb's table has in-frame clones only and misses some. The data contain 80,000 to 100,000 clones, about 80% of them singletons. The rearrangement joins TRBV7-8 to TRBJ2-7, with D possibly matching TRBD1 (7 bases). Source: PBMCs, taken from a glioma patient treated with radiotherapy, temozolomide or both. The receptor was derived from a man aged 40-55 years with glioma. The CDR3 is CASSLEGRGTYEQYF. The DNA of the CDR3 is TGTGCCAGCAGCTTAGAAGGCAGGGGGACTTACGAGCAGTACTTC.